The 11 T cell receptor beta chains reported below all come from one sample, sequenced in a study of cytomegalovirus exposure and HLA in healthy donors (dated by TCRdb to between 2016 and 2019). Library preparation used the immunoSEQ multiplex PCR assay. The multiplex PCR relied on a mix of 60 forward primers for TCR Vbeta segments and 13 reverse primers for TCR Jbeta segments. As stored in TCRdb, this immuneACCESS dataset retains in-frame rearrangements with V and J assigned. A fraction of the clones does not appear; measured against another copy, unresolved V genes explain less than half of the discrepancy, and the remainder lacks a known reason. The sample table records about 190,000 clones; 87% of these occur just once. The top ten clones comprise around 1.4% of the sample. Sequencing input: PBMCs. These receptors all come from a man aged 30 to 45 in good health and CMV-seronegative.

This clone has just a few counts. The gene calls are TRBV4-2 and TRBJ2-7, with 14 bases matching TRBD2. The germline CDR1 and CDR2 sequences are LGHNA and YNFKEQ. This CDR3 has 15 residues. J lost 2 bases, V lost 4 bases, and 1 base had no gene match. The CDR3 region is CASSPGLAGAYEQYF. CDR3 bases: TGTGCCAGCAGCCCGGGACTAGCGGGAGCCTACGAGCAGTACTTC.

This clone came up once. J is TRBJ1-1 and V is TRBV27, with TRBD1 as a possible D gene (6 bases). This CDR3 contains 13 residues. Trimming shortened V by 6 bases and J by 7 bases, and 15 bases separated the two germline ends. CDR1 is MNHEY and CDR2 is SMNVEV in the germline V gene (reference sequence). This CDR3 reads CASSGQTRVEAFF. The DNA of the CDR3 is TGTGCCAGCAGCGGACAGACCAGGGTTGAAGCTTTCTTT.

The chain employs TRBV19 and TRBJ2-5, with TRBD2 matching over 9 bases. Germline assignment: CDR1 LNHDA and CDR2 SQIVND (reference sequence). The CDR3 is 16 amino acids. Trimming at V came to 1 base and at J to 2 bases, leaving 5 bases not matched to a gene. CDR3 coding DNA: TGTGCCAGTAGTATAGGCCCGACTAGCGGTCAAGAGACCCAGTACTTC. Translation: CASSIGPTSGQETQYF.

The V gene is TRBV9, the J gene TRBJ2-3; a possible D gene is TRBD2 (5 bases). The CDR3 has 16 amino acids. Looked up from germline, CDR1 is SGDLS and CDR2 is YYNGEE. The V gene lost 3 bases and the J gene lost 4 bases, with 18 bases spanning the gap. This CDR3 is CASSALLGGGADTQYF. In DNA form, the CDR3 reads TGTGCCAGCAGCGCCCTACTAGGAGGAGGTGCAGATACGCAGTATTTT.

V is TRBV10-1 and J is TRBJ2-7; 10 nucleotides match TRBD1. V lost 5 bases and J lost 3; bases outside the gene matches: 4. Germline V lookup: CDR1 WNHNN, CDR2 SYGVQD (reference sequence). The CDR3 extends over 14 amino acids. The CDR3: CASSFGQGGYEQYF. The CDR3 DNA reads as TGCGCCAGCAGTTTCGGACAGGGGGGCTACGAGCAGTACTTC.

This chain links TRBV18 with TRBJ2-7, with D perhaps TRBD2 (5 bases). CDR3 length: 17 amino acids. Trimming left V 3 bases short and J 7 bases short, with 25 bases between. The germline V gene has CDR1 KGHSH and CDR2 LQKENI. As DNA, the CDR3 is TGTGCCAGCTCACCCGCCGGTTTACTAGTCCCGCAGAAGGAGCAGTACTTC. It encodes CASSPAGLLVPQKEQYF.

As regards this clone: Compared with germline, one end of the junction differs, possibly owing to a read error. This sequence joins TRBV25-1 and TRBJ2-2, with 7 bases matching TRBD2. CDR3 size: 14 residues. Germline V lookup: CDR1 MGHDK, CDR2 SYGVNS. The CDR3 DNA is TGTGCCAGCATTGGCGGGGGACGTCTCCGGGGAGCTGTTTTT. Residues: CASIGGGRLRGAVF.

This chain uses TRBV6-5 with TRBJ1-2; D gene ambiguous. The V gene lost 0 bases and the J gene lost 7 bases, with 9 bases spanning the gap. CDR3 length: 13 residues. The germline gives CDR1 MNHEY, CDR2 SVGAGI. CDR3 region: CASSYSPTGGYTF. CDR3 in DNA: TGTGCCAGCAGTTACTCGCCAACGGGTGGCTACACCTTC.

This clone was counted a single time. This chain uses TRBV7-9 with TRBJ2-5, with D maybe TRBD1 (5 bases). The CDR3 is 15 amino acids. Per the germline V gene, CDR1 is SEHNR and CDR2 is FQNEAQ (reference sequence). The V end was cut by 5 bases, the J end by 4 bases, with 17 bases between. This chain's CDR3 is CASSKGVGGGETQYF. CDR3 DNA sequence: TGTGCCAGCAGCAAAGGGGTGGGCGGCGGAGAGACCCAGTACTTC.

The chain uses TRBV28 and TRBJ1-5; TRBD1 is a possible D gene (5 bases). CDR3 length: 16 amino acids. CDR1 and CDR2 from the germline V gene are MDHEN and SYDVKM. V lost 4 bases to trimming and J lost 4 bases, with 17 bases between them. The CDR3 nucleotides read TGTGCCAGCAGTTCCTTCGGGGGGGTCAATAATCAGCCCCAGCATTTT. The encoded protein is CASSSFGGVNNQPQHF.

The V gene is TRBV6-5, the J gene TRBJ2-1, with 7 positions matching TRBD1. The germline V gene encodes CDR1 MNHEY and CDR2 SVGAGI. The CDR3 runs to 15 residues. V lost 5 bases, J lost 3 bases, and 7 bases stayed unmatched. The CDR3 DNA sequence: TGTGCCAGCAGTCCCCGACAGGGAATCTACAATGAGCAGTTCTTC. Amino acid sequence: CASSPRQGIYNEQFF.